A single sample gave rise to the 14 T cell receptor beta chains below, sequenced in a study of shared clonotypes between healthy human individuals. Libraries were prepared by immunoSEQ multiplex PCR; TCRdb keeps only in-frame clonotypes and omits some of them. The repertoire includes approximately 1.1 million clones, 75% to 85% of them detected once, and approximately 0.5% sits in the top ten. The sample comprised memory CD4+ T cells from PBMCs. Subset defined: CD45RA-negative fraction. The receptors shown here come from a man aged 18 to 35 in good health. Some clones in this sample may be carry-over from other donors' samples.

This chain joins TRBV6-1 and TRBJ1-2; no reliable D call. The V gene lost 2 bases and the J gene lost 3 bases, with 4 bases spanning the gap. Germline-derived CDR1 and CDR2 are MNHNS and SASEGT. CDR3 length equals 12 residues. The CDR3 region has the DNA TGTGCCAGCAGTGAAACTGACTATGGCTACACCTTC. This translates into CASSETDYGYTF.

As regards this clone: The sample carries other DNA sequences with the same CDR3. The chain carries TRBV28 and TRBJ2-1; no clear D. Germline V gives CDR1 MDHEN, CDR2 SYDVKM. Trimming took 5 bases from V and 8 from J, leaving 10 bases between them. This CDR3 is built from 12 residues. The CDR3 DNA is TGTGCCAGCAGTCCTAGACTCCATGAGCAGTTCTTC. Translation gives CASSPRLHEQFF.

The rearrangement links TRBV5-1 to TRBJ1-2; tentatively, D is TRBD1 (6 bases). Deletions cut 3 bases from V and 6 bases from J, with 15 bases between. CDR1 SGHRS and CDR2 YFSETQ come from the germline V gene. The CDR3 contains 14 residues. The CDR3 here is CASSWPQSGDGYTF. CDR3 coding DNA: TGCGCCAGCAGCTGGCCTCAGTCAGGGGATGGCTACACCTTC. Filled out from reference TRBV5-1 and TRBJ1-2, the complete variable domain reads KAGVTQTPRYLIKTRGQQVTLSCSPISGHRSVSWYQQTPGQGLQFLFEYFSETQRNKGNFPGRFSGRQFSNSRSEMNVSTLELGDSALYLCASSWPQSGDGYTFGSGTRLTVV.

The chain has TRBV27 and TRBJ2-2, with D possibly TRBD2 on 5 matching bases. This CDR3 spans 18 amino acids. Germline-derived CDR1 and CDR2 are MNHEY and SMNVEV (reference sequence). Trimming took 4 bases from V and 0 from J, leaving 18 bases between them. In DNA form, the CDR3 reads TGTGCCAGCAGTTATGGGGTGGGAGTTCCCCCGAACACCGGGGAGCTGTTTTTT. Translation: CASSYGVGVPPNTGELFF.

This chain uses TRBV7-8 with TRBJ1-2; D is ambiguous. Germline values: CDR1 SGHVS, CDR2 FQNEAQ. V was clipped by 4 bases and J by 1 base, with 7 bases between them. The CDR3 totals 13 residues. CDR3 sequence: CASSSANNYGYTF. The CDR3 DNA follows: TGTGCCAGCAGCTCGGCAAATAACTATGGCTACACCTTC.

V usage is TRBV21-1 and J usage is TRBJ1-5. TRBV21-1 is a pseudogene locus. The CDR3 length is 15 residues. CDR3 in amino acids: CASSCEGRAGQPQHF. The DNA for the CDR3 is TGTGCCAGCAGCTGCGAGGGCAGGGCAGGACAGCCCCAGCATTTT.

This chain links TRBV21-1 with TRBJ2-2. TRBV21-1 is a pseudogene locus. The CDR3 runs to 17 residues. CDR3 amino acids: CASSKTSRGDSTGELFF. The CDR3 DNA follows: TGTGCCAGCAGCAAGACGTCGAGAGGGGATTCCACCGGGGAGCTGTTTTTT.

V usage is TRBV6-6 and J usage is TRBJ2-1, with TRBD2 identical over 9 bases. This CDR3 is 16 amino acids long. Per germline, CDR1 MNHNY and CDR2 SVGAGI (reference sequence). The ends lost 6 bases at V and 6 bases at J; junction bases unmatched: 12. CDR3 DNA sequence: TGTGCCAGCAGAGCACTAGCGGGCCGAGGGCGCAATGAGCAGTTCTTC. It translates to CASRALAGRGRNEQFF.

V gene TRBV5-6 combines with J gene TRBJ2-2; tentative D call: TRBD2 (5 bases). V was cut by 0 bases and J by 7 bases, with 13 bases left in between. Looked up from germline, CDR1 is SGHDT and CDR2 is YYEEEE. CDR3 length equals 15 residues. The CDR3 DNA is TGTGCCAGCAGCTTGGGAGGGAATCGGGACGGGGAGCTGTTTTTT. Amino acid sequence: CASSLGGNRDGELFF. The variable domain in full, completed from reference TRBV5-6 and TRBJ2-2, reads DAGVTQSPTHLIKTRGQQVTLRCSPKSGHDTVSWYQQALGQGPQFIFQYYEEEERQRGNFPDRFSGHQFPNYSSELNVNALLLGDSALYLCASSLGGNRDGELFFGEGSRLTVL.

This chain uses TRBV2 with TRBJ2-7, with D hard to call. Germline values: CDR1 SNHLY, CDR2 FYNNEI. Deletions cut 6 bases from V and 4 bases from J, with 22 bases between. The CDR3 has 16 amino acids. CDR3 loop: CASSGAQTGKAYEQYF. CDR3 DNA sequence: TGTGCCAGCAGCGGAGCCCAGACTGGAAAGGCGTACGAGCAGTACTTC.

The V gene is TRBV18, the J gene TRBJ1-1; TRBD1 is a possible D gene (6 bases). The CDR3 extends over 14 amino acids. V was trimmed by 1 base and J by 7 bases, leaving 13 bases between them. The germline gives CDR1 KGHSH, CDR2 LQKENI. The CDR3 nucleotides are TGTGCCAGCTCACCACTGCAGGGGCAGGATGAAGCTTTCTTT. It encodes CASSPLQGQDEAFF.

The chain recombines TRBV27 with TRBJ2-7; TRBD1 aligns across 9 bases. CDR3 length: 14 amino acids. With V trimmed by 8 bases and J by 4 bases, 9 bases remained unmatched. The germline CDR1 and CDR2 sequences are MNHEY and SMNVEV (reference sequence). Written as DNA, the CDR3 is TGTGCCAGCCCGGGACAGGGTTTGACGTACGAGCAGTACTTC. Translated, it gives CASPGQGLTYEQYF.

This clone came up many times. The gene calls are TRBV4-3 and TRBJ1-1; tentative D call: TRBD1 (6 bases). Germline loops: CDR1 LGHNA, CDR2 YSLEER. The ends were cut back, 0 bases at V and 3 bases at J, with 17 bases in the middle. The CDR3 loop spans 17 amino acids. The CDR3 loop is CASSQDVRGWGDTEAFF. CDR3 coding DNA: TGCGCCAGCAGCCAAGACGTCAGGGGCTGGGGGGACACTGAAGCTTTCTTT.

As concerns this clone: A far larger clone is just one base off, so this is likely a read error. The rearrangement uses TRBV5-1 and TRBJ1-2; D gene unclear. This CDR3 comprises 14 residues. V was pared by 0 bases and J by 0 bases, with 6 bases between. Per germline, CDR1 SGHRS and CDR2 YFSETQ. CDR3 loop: CASSLDGTNYGYTF. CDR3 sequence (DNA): TGCGCCAGCAGCTTGGACGGGACTAACTATGGCTACACCTTC.